This T cell receptor beta chain emerged from a study of blood T cell repertoires in COVID-19. The wider study: The United States, Italy and Spain supplied acute and convalescent COVID-19 samples. In each case, the material was cDNA or gDNA derived from T cells, B-cell-depleted T cells, or PBMCs.

Per the authors' pipeline: Counts of nucleated cells, estimated from reference gene primer amplification, were obtained. TCRdb's table, derived via immunoSEQ multiplex PCR, lists solely in-frame clones and lacks some. The DNA gave D and trimming, while V, J and clone size come from that table. The table lists roughly 100,000 clones, nearly 90% of them singletons, with approximately 2% in the top ten. The CDR3 is 16 residues long. CDR1 and CDR2 (germline): LGHDT, YNNKEL (reference sequence). The V segment lost 2 bases and the J segment 4 bases; nucleotides outside the gene matches: 9. The specimen was peripheral blood. The chain uses TRBV3-1 (or the pseudogene TRBV3-2) and TRBJ1-1; 8 positions match TRBD1. This receptor was identified in a middle-aged man with active COVID-19. CDR3 sequence reads: CASSQYRTGLVTEAFF. The DNA for the CDR3 is TGTGCCAGCAGCCAATATCGGACAGGGCTAGTCACTGAAGCTTTCTTT.